Described below is a single TCR beta chain sequence and its context. There is no known antigen for this receptor. The record has no base qualities; no much larger clone is one base away. To prepare the library, 5' RACE was applied. TCRdb shows the sequencer as Illumina HiSeq 2500. The second PCR ran for about 6 to 12 cycles and used a J-beta primer mix along with a sample-barcoded 5' primer. A template-switch 5' adaptor carrying 12 random nucleotides introduced a unique molecular identifier onto each TCR beta cDNA molecule. At least 2.5 million CDR3-containing paired-end reads were obtained from each sample. All of the RNA was converted into first-strand cDNA using the Mint cDNA synthesis kit, with a TRBC-specific oligonucleotide serving as the primer. All cDNA was treated with uracil-DNA glycosylase and then went through a first 18-cycle PCR with the universal primers M1SS and BC2_uni_R. The authors' analysis ran thus. For normalization, 1 million high-quality reads were randomly selected from each sample, with every read carrying a distinct molecular identifier. Reads sharing molecular identifiers were discarded rather than binned into consensus sequences. MiTCR, set to a Q25 quality threshold and the strictest error-elimination algorithm, was used for CDR3 identification, clonotype clustering and error correction. A nonparametric unseen species model with Euler transformation was used to estimate a lower bound on total TCR beta diversity. TCRdb trimmed the raw reads at Q25, called clones with MiXCR and kept productive beta chains. Merged by CDR3 protein, the rows form single entries marked with the most common genes and DNA. These V and J calls originate from TCRdb's pipeline instead of the authors' own analysis. This sample gives a few hundred thousand distinct CDR3 sequences in total; about 27% of them show up just once. 3% to 4% of the sample goes to the ten largest clones.

The data belong to a study of blood T cells in healthy people across ages (dated by TCRdb to between 2014 and 2017). Regarding the study in general: In model experiments, template switching captured roughly one uniquely barcoded TCR beta cDNA molecule for every two T cells. The study measured age-related changes in TCR beta repertoire diversity using deep sequencing normalized with unique cDNA molecular identifiers. The donors were split into four age groups: young (average 16 years), middle-aged (around 37), aged (approximately 59) and long-lived (over 75). The study analyzed two additional independent replicas of 1 million unique cDNA reads from the same blood draw for two donors, one aged 18 to 30 and one aged 80 or older. General findings and caveats noted by the study authors: The CMV infection status of donors was not known, potentially confounding age-related changes in expanded clonotypes. Total diversity estimates from one million sequenced T cells were considered lower bounds and underestimates. As age increased, observed TCR beta diversity per million T cells dropped in a roughly linear way, and a significant reduction was already evident by age around 41. Since profiling was done on bulk unsorted PBMCs, naive and antigen-experienced compartments could not be conclusively compared. There was a strong correlation between observed TCR beta diversity and the percentage of naive T cells measured by flow cytometry. Compared with the aged group, the long-lived group had more naive CD4+ T cells, fewer expanded clones and increased TCR diversity, suggesting age selection.

Trimmed from V: 1 base; trimmed from J: 6 bases; junction bases lacking a gene match: 5. CDR1 SGHRS and CDR2 YFSETQ were looked up in the germline V gene. Its CDR3 holds 14 amino acids, cysteine through phenylalanine. The only DNA kept is the CDR3, 42 bases in frame from the first base. The donors were roughly 40 Caucasian individuals from Russia, aged roughly 6 to 100 years, who were systemically healthy. Each donor gave roughly 11 milliliters of peripheral blood, drawn into EDTA-treated Vacutainer tubes. Ficoll-Paque density-gradient centrifugation was used to isolate PBMCs, with at least 7 million per sample. Trizol reagent was used to extract total RNA from PBMCs, with at least 5.5 micrograms per sample. For every donor, an aliquot of PBMCs went through flow cytometry to measure the percentages of naive CD45RAhigh/CD27high T cells. These same records also appear under a second study, on T cells of mothers and their children. In that second paper, the authors write: Nine systemically healthy Caucasian individuals, comprising three mothers and their six children, were included as donors. cDNA synthesis used all of the extracted RNA, with approximately 1.4 ug of RNA in each 15 ul reaction. In the second PCR, the M1S primer added sample barcodes and 2-4 random nucleotides. Each mother yielded over 9.5 million TCR beta CDR3 reads and each child 2.5 million to 3.5 million reads. TCR recombination output is similarly shaped by thymic selection in related and unrelated pairs, with a minor effect exerted by inherited differences. Related mother-child pairs always showed normalized repertoire overlap that was slightly higher than in unrelated mother-child pairs, though the difference was never significant. No persistent microchimeric T cell clones were detected, at a sensitivity of roughly 100 clones per million clonotypes. To look for features that set related mother-child pairs apart from unrelated individuals, the researchers ran deep NGS to compare the TCR beta repertoires of mothers and children. The mean age was roughly 40 +/- 4 years for the mothers and approximately 11 +/- 4 years for the children. After adapter ligation with NEBNext reagents, the libraries were sequenced on Illumina HiSeq 2000 with 100+100 nt paired-end reads. Mother and child libraries were prepared a month apart and sequenced in separate runs to prevent cross-contamination. For each donor, somewhere between about 500,000 and 2,300,000 distinct TCR beta clonotypes were identified. Naive TCR beta clonotypes were estimated from low-frequency clonotypes matched to each donor's FACS-determined naive share, without sorting.

The rearrangement joined TRBV5-1 to TRBJ1-2, with 8 junctional bases fitting TRBD1. The TCR sequence derives from a boy between 2 and 15 years old in good health. Sequences were obtained from blood. The nucleotide sequence reads as follows: TGCGCCAGCAGCTTGTTAGCGACAGGGGATGGCTACACCTTC. Translated, this is CASSLLATGDGYTF. Reference TRBV5-1 and TRBJ1-2 genes cover what lies past the CDR3, so the full variable domain is KAGVTQTPRYLIKTRGQQVTLSCSPISGHRSVSWYQQTPGQGLQFLFEYFSETQRNKGNFPGRFSGRQFSNSRSEMNVSTLELGDSALYLCASSLLATGDGYTFGSGTRLTVV.